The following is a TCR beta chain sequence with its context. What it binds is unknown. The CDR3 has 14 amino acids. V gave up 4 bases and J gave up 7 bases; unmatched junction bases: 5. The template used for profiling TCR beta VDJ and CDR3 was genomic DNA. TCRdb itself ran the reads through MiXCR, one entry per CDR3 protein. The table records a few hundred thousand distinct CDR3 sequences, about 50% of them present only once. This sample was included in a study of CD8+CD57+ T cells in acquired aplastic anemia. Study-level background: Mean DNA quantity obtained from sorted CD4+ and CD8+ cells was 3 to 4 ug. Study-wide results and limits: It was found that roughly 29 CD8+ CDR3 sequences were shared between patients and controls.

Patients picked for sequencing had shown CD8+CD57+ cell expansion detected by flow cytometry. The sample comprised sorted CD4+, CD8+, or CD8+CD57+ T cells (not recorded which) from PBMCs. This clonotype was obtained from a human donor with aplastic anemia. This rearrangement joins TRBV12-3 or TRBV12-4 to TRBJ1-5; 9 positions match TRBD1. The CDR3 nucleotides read TGTGCCAGCAGTTCGGACAGGGGTGAACAGCCCCAGCATTTT. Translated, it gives CASSSDRGEQPQHF.